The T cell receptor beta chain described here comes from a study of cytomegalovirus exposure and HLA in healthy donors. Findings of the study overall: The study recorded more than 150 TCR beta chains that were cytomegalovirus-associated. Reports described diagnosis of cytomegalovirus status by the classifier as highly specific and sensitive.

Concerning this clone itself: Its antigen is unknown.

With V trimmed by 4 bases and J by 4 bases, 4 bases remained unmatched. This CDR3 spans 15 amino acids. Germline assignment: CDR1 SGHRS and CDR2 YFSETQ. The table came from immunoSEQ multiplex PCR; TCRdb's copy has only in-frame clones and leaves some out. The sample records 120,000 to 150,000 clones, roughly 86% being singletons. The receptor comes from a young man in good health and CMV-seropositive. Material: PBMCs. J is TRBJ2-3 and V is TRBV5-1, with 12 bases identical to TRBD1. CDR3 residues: CASSLGQGASDTQYF. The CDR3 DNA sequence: TGCGCCAGCAGCCTGGGACAGGGGGCATCAGATACGCAGTATTTT.